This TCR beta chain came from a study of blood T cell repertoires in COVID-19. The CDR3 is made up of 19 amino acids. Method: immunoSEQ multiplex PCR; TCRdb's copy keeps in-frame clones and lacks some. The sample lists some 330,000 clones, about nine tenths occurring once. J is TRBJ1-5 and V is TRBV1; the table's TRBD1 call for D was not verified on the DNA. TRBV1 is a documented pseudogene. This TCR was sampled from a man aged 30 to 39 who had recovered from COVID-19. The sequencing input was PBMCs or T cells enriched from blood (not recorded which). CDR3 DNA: TGCACCAGCAGTCCCGCCTGGGACAGGGAATTGATCGGCAATCAGCCCCAGCATTTT. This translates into CTSSPAWDRELIGNQPQHF.